Included here is one TCR beta chain sequence, with context. This entry comes from a study of shared clonotypes between healthy human individuals. The CDR3 contains 15 residues. Germline CDR1 reads MNHNY; CDR2 reads SVGAGI (reference sequence). Between the trimmed V and J ends, which lost 7 bases and 0 bases, there was a span of 13 bases. Libraries were prepared by immunoSEQ multiplex PCR; TCRdb keeps only in-frame clonotypes and omits some of them. The sample includes roughly 2.2 million clones, roughly 92% of them seen just once. This receptor was identified in a man aged 18 to 35 in good health. Some clones in this sample may be carry-over from other donors' samples. V usage is TRBV6-6 and J usage is TRBJ1-5; tentative D call: TRBD1 (6 bases). What was sequenced was naive CD4+ T cells from PBMCs. Documented subset: CD45RA+ positively selected. As DNA, the CDR3 is TGTGCCAGCAATGGGGGGGCCTATAGCAATCAGCCCCAGCATTTT. As protein: CASNGGAYSNQPQHF.